Included here is one T cell receptor (beta chain) sequence, with context. The antigen is undetermined. Only in-frame clones appear in the TCRdb table, and some are missing; sequencing was by immunoSEQ multiplex PCR. The sample has roughly 15,000 clones, around 69% seen once. The data were taken from a study of graft-versus-host responses after intestinal transplantation. Findings and caveats of the study: GvH clonotypes were identified within recipient marrow, with a subset emerging first in ileum or blood. Where graft-donor T cell macrochimerism was present, patients had high graft-versus-host to host-versus-graft clonal ratios in allografts.

Lymphocytes from graft epithelium and lamina propria were isolated. V gave up 4 bases and J gave up 0 bases; unmatched junction bases: 18. The length of the CDR3 is 21 residues. This chain uses TRBV5-3 with TRBJ2-4, with 11 bases lining up with TRBD2. TRBV5-3 is an ORF, with its function uncertain. The sequencing here drew on ileum tissue, taken 16 days after intestinal transplant. The TCR sequence derives from a human patient who received an intestinal transplant, so some T cells may come from the graft donor. CDR3 nucleotides: TGTGCCAGAAGCCCACGCACTAGCGGGGGCCCCTTTCTTCAAGCCAAAAACATTCAGTACTTC. It translates to CARSPRTSGGPFLQAKNIQYF.